A selection of T cell receptor beta chains follows, all from one sample in a study of OX40 agonist ivuxolimab in advanced cancers. Sequencing used immunoSEQ multiplex PCR; TCRdb keeps in-frame clones, though not all of them. Among about 36,000 clones listed, approximately 80% were seen once. Sequencing used CD4+ or CD8+ T cells sorted from blood, obtained in a trial of the OX40 agonist ivuxolimab. The receptor source for this set is an adult with an advanced solid tumor such as melanoma, head and neck, liver or kidney cancer. Each CDR3 is given with its conserved first and last residue. D genes are given only for firm matches. A clone size is listed for some rows: how often the clone was seen (once, few, many), or a class if it is expanded.

d_call	clone_size	v_call	j_call	cdr3_aa	cdr3_nt
.	many	TRBV2	TRBJ2-2	CASSVVSDSGELFF	TGTGCCAGCAGTGTGGTGTCGGATTCCGGGGAGCTGTTTTTT
TRBD2	few	TRBV30	TRBJ2-3	CAWRPGLAGWDTQYF	TGTGCCTGGAGACCGGGACTAGCGGGGTGGGATACGCAGTATTTT
.	.	TRBV7-9	TRBJ2-5	CASSLIRETQYF	TGTGCCAGCAGCTTGATTAGAGAGACCCAGTACTTC
.	.	TRBV10-3	TRBJ2-5	CAISVGVQETQYF	TGTGCCATCAGTGTGGGAGTCCAAGAGACCCAGTACTTC
.	.	TRBV13	TRBJ2-3	CASSDDRPLQDTQYF	TGTGCCAGCAGCGACGACAGGCCCCTCCAAGATACGCAGTATTTT
.	.	TRBV7-9	TRBJ2-5	CASRRTGADATQYF	TGTGCCAGCAGGCGGACTGGAGCCGATGCGACCCAGTACTTC
.	.	TRBV5-1	TRBJ2-3	CASSLDLDTQYF	TGCGCCAGCAGCTTGGATCTAGATACGCAGTATTTT
TRBD1	few	TRBV4-1	TRBJ1-1	CASSLNRDRATEAFF	TGCGCCAGCAGCCTTAACCGGGACAGGGCAACTGAAGCTTTCTTT
.	.	TRBV2	TRBJ1-5	CASSGEVRPQHF	TGTGCCAGCAGTGGAGAGGTTCGGCCCCAGCATTTT
.	.	TRBV6-6	TRBJ1-1	CASSPGGMNTEAFF	TGTGCCAGCAGTCCCGGGGGGATGAACACTGAAGCTTTCTTT
TRBD2	.	TRBV27	TRBJ2-5	CASGTKETQYF	TGTGCCAGCGGGACTAAAGAGACCCAGTACTTC
.	.	TRBV10-1	TRBJ2-3	CASSDTSGRSTDTQYF	TGCGCCAGCAGTGATACCAGCGGGCGAAGCACAGATACGCAGTATTTT
.	few	TRBV19	TRBJ2-2	CASTRRYGELFF	TGTGCCAGTACGCGGCGCTACGGGGAGCTGTTTTTT
TRBD1	.	TRBV4-1	TRBJ1-1	CASSQSRDRERTEAFF	TGCGCCAGCAGCCAGTCCCGGGACAGGGAGAGAACTGAAGCTTTCTTT
.	.	TRBV5-6	TRBJ2-5	CASSLVSRETQYF	TGTGCCAGCAGCTTGGTGTCGCGCGAGACCCAGTACTTC
TRBD1	.	TRBV30	TRBJ1-5	CAWSDRGSGGNQPQHF	TGTGCCTGGAGTGACAGGGGGAGTGGTGGAAATCAGCCCCAGCATTTT
.	.	TRBV5-6	TRBJ1-2	CASSLAGGRAF	TGTGCCAGCAGCTTGGCCGGGGGCAGAGCTTTC
TRBD1	few	TRBV29-1	TRBJ1-1	CSARQGMDTEAFF	TGCAGCGCCCGACAGGGTATGGACACTGAAGCTTTCTTT
TRBD1	.	TRBV6-1	TRBJ1-1	CASSDTPTGFNTEAFF	TGTGCCAGCAGTGACACCCCGACAGGGTTCAACACTGAAGCTTTCTTT
TRBD1	.	TRBV5-1	TRBJ2-3	CASSLAGQGAVDTQYF	TGCGCCAGCAGCTTGGCTGGACAGGGGGCGGTAGATACGCAGTATTTT
.	.	TRBV6-5	TRBJ2-5	CASSPNFLQETQYF	TGTGCCAGCAGTCCAAACTTTCTTCAAGAGACCCAGTACTTC
.	.	TRBV28	TRBJ1-6	CASNTQGSNNSPLHF	TGTGCCAGCAATACTCAGGGATCGAATAATTCACCCCTCCACTTT
.	once	TRBV5-5	TRBJ1-1	CASSFAGIAEAFF	TGTGCCAGCAGCTTCGCAGGAATCGCTGAAGCTTTCTTT
.	.	TRBV7-2	TRBJ2-1	CASSLRNEQFF	TGTGCCAGCAGCTTGAGGAATGAGCAGTTCTTC
TRBD1	once	TRBV5-6	TRBJ1-4	CASSQAGTGREKLFF	TGTGCCAGCAGCCAAGCCGGGACAGGGCGAGAAAAACTGTTTTTT
.	.	TRBV7-3	TRBJ2-4	CASSLGGQSKNIQYF	TGTGCCAGCAGCTTAGGGGGACAATCCAAAAACATTCAGTACTTC
TRBD2	.	TRBV4-1	TRBJ2-5	CASSQELRGGYQETQYF	TGCGCCAGCAGCCAAGAACTTCGCGGGGGGTACCAAGAGACCCAGTACTTC
.	.	TRBV5-1	TRBJ1-1	CASKTYEVGNTEAFF	TGCGCCAGCAAGACCTATGAGGTCGGGAACACTGAAGCTTTCTTT
.	few	TRBV10-1	TRBJ2-5	CASERAPGETQYF	TGCGCCAGTGAAAGGGCTCCCGGGGAGACCCAGTACTTC
.	few	TRBV21-1	TRBJ2-2	CASSKDCRGPNTGELFF	TGTGCCAGCAGCAAAGACTGCAGGGGGCCGAACACCGGGGAGCTGTTTTTT
.	.	TRBV6-7	TRBJ1-4	CASGEKLFF	TGTGCCAGCGGCGAAAAACTGTTTTTT
TRBD1	.	TRBV9	TRBJ2-3	CASSVGGQGANTQYF	TGTGCCAGCAGCGTAGGTGGCCAGGGGGCAAATACGCAGTATTTT
TRBD1	.	TRBV5-1	TRBJ1-1	CASSLSDRGSTEAFF	TGCGCCAGCAGCTTGTCGGACAGGGGGAGCACTGAAGCTTTCTTT
TRBD1	few	TRBV9	TRBJ2-1	CASSPLRTGVNEQFF	TGTGCCAGCAGCCCACTGAGGACAGGGGTCAATGAGCAGTTCTTC
.	.	TRBV11-2	TRBJ1-2	CASSLTGSYGYTF	TGTGCCAGCAGCTTAACAGGGAGCTATGGCTACACCTTC
.	.	TRBV14	TRBJ1-2	CASSPPGGPTTNYGYTF	TGTGCCAGCAGCCCCCCGGGAGGGCCTACCACTAACTATGGCTACACCTTC
.	.	TRBV19	TRBJ2-5	CASSIVGMRETQYF	TGTGCCAGTAGTATAGTGGGGATGCGGGAGACCCAGTACTTC
.	.	TRBV7-3	TRBJ2-3	CASSLGDRLSTDTQYF	TGTGCCAGCAGCTTAGGCGACAGACTTAGCACAGATACGCAGTATTTT
.	.	TRBV6-4	TRBJ1-1	CASSAFATVRTEAFF	TGTGCCAGCAGTGCTTTTGCGACAGTAAGGACTGAAGCTTTCTTT
.	.	TRBV9	TRBJ1-1	CASSLVGPTWAFF	TGTGCCAGCAGCCTGGTGGGACCGACCTGGGCTTTCTTT
.	.	TRBV6-5	TRBJ1-4	CASSQTATNEKLFF	TGTGCCAGCAGTCAAACCGCAACTAATGAAAAACTGTTTTTT